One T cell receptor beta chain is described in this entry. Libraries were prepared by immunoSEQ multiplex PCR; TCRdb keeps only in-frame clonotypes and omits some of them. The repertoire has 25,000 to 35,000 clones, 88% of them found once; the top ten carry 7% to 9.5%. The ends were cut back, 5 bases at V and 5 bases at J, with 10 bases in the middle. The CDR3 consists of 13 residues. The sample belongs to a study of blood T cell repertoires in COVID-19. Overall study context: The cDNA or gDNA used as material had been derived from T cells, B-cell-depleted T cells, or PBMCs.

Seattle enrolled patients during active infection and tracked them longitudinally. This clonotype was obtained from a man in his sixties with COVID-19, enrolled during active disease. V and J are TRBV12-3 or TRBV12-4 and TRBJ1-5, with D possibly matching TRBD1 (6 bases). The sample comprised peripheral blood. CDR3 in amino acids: CASSLAGDQPQHF. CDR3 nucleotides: TGTGCCAGCAGTCTTGCAGGGGATCAGCCCCAGCATTTT.